The 26 T cell receptor beta chains listed next were all sequenced from one sample in a study of cytomegalovirus exposure and HLA in healthy donors. PCR involved 60 Vbeta and 13 Jbeta primers. The assay was immunoSEQ multiplex PCR, and TCRdb's table has in-frame clones only and misses some. The table shows around 150,000 clones, with 75% to 85% occurring only once. Material for sequencing was PBMCs. Source of these receptors: a girl aged 2 to 10 in good health and CMV-seropositive.

This clone occurred once. The rearrangement links TRBV2 to TRBJ1-2; 9 bases are a match to TRBD1. Germline loops: CDR1 SNHLY, CDR2 FYNNEI. CDR3 length equals 17 residues. V lost 7 bases to trimming and J lost 3 bases; unmatched junction nucleotides: 15. The chain's CDR3 is CASILDRGQRRDYGYTF. The CDR3 DNA is TGTGCCAGCATCCTGGACAGGGGCCAACGTCGTGACTATGGCTACACCTTC.

The chain has TRBV14 and TRBJ2-7; maybe TRBD2 (7 bases). V shed 5 bases and J shed 6 bases, with 20 bases lying between them. This CDR3 region has 15 residues. CDR1 and CDR2 from the germline V gene are SGHDN and FVKESK. CDR3 region: CASSAVRGAFAEQYF. The CDR3 nucleotides read TGTGCCAGCAGCGCAGTCCGGGGGGCTTTTGCCGAGCAGTACTTC.

Only one count was recorded for this clone. The chain recombines TRBV9 with TRBJ2-7; tentatively, D is TRBD1 (6 bases). This CDR3 has 15 amino acids. The V end lost 0 bases, the J end lost 5 bases, and 15 bases lay between the germline ends. Germline CDR1 is SGDLS and CDR2 is YYNGEE. CDR3 DNA sequence: TGTGCCAGCAGCGTAGGGGACACTGGGGCCCACGAGCAGTACTTC. It codes for CASSVGDTGAHEQYF.

The chain employs TRBV30 and TRBJ2-6; TRBD2 matches 7 bases. The trim removed 3 bases at V and 1 base at J, leaving 6 bases unmatched. CDR1 is GTSNPN, CDR2 SVGIG, per germline (reference sequence). This CDR3 is 16 amino acids long. The CDR3 protein is CAWSYPAGSGANVLTF. Here the CDR3 DNA reads TGTGCCTGGAGCTACCCAGCGGGATCTGGGGCCAACGTCCTGACTTTC.

The chain combines TRBV4-1 with TRBJ1-1; D is uncertain. V was trimmed by 2 bases and J by 0 bases, leaving 10 bases between them. From germline, CDR1 is MGHRA and CDR2 YSYEKL. This CDR3 comprises 15 residues. The CDR3 DNA reads TGCGCCAGCAGCCAACACTACCCAATGAACACTGAAGCTTTCTTT. Amino acid sequence: CASSQHYPMNTEAFF.

This clone was seen just once. The rearrangement joins TRBV4-1 to TRBJ2-1, with TRBD2 identical over 11 bases. The V gene end was trimmed by 2 bases and the J gene end by 4 bases; junction bases not matched to a gene: 13. The CDR3 is made up of 19 amino acids. In germline, CDR1 is MGHRA, CDR2 YSYEKL. The CDR3 sequence is CASSQRGLAGGPEYNEQFF. The CDR3 DNA reads as TGCGCCAGCAGCCAAAGGGGGTTAGCGGGAGGGCCGGAATACAATGAGCAGTTCTTC.

The rearrangement joins TRBV7-8 to TRBJ1-2; a possible D gene is TRBD1 (6 bases). The CDR3 is 13 amino acids. V lost 2 bases and J lost 8, with 12 bases in between. The V gene's germline CDR1 is SGHVS and CDR2 FQNEAQ. CDR3 sequence (DNA): TGTGCCAGCAGCTTAACCCAGGGGCAGGGCTACACCTTC. Its protein product is CASSLTQGQGYTF.

This chain uses TRBV5-6 with TRBJ2-3, with D hard to call. This CDR3 contains 15 residues. The germline CDR1 and CDR2 sequences are SGHDT and YYEEEE. Trimming took off 2 bases at V and 5 bases at J, with 15 bases between the two ends. CDR3 bases: TGTGCCAGCAGCTTCCCCAGTCCCGGCGGAGATACGCAGTATTTT. Encoded protein: CASSFPSPGGDTQYF.

The chain recombines TRBV6-4 with TRBJ1-3, with D possibly being TRBD1 (6 bases). The germline V gene has CDR1 MRHNA and CDR2 SNTAGT. V lost 3 bases to trimming and J lost 7 bases, with 16 bases between them. The CDR3 sequence is 15 residues long. The CDR3 reads CASSESGGVGNTIYF. The CDR3 nucleotides read TGTGCCAGCAGTGAATCGGGGGGCGTAGGCAACACCATATATTTT.

This clone was observed a single time. This chain connects TRBV28 to TRBJ1-3; 10 bases line up with TRBD1. The CDR3 is 15 residues long. Germline V gene sequence: CDR1 MDHEN, CDR2 SYDVKM. With 6 bases clipped from V and 6 bases from J, the junction kept 8 bases outside the gene matches. CDR3 sequence: CASSHGTGEVNTIYF. The DNA of the CDR3 is TGTGCCAGCAGCCATGGGACAGGGGAAGTAAACACCATATATTTT.

J is TRBJ2-1 and V is TRBV7-9, with 10 nucleotides matching TRBD2. Looked up from germline, CDR1 is SEHNR and CDR2 is FQNEAQ (reference sequence). The CDR3 spans 18 residues. V was clipped by 5 bases and J by 4 bases; unmatched bases: 14. CDR3 in DNA: TGTGCCAGCAGCCTGAGAGCGGGAGGGCCCCCCGAGTACAATGAGCAGTTCTTC. Translated: CASSLRAGGPPEYNEQFF.

V and J are TRBV29-1 and TRBJ2-1; TRBD2 matches at 7 bases. This CDR3 comprises 15 residues. Germline lookup yields CDR1 SQVTM and CDR2 ANQGSEA. V lost 3 bases, J lost 3 bases, and 8 bases stayed unmatched. In DNA, the CDR3 is TGCAGCGTTGAGCACGGGAGGCCCTACTACAATGAGCAGTTCTTC. Translating gives CSVEHGRPYYNEQFF.

The gene calls are TRBV7-6 and TRBJ2-7; TRBD2 matches 8 bases. Trimming cost V 3 bases and J 4 bases; bases outside gene matches: 8. Germline CDR1 is SGHVS and CDR2 is FNYEAQ. The CDR3 extends over 15 amino acids. CDR3 sequence reads: CASSLEYGTRYEQYF. In DNA, the CDR3 is TGTGCCAGCAGCTTGGAGTATGGGACTAGGTACGAGCAGTACTTC.

This chain uses TRBV27 with TRBJ2-1; D is possibly TRBD2 (6 bases). Germline assignment: CDR1 MNHEY and CDR2 SMNVEV (reference sequence). The V gene lost 6 bases and the J gene lost 3 bases, with 9 bases spanning the gap. This CDR3 is 13 amino acids long. The CDR3 DNA is TGTGCCAGCAGAGGGGAGGTCTACAATGAGCAGTTCTTC. Amino acids: CASRGEVYNEQFF.

This clone occurred a few times. This chain joins TRBV19 and TRBJ2-7; 11 bases are a match to TRBD1. CDR1 is LNHDA and CDR2 is SQIVND in the germline V gene (reference sequence). The V and J ends lost 8 bases and 0 bases, in that order; junction bases with no gene match: 12. This CDR3 has 17 residues. The DNA for the CDR3 is TGTGCCAGTTGGGACAGGGGGTTCCCTATTAGCTCCTACGAGCAGTACTTC. Translating it yields CASWDRGFPISSYEQYF. The variable domain in full, completed from reference TRBV19 and TRBJ2-7, reads DGGITQSPKYLFRKEGQNVTLSCEQNLNHDAMYWYRQDPGQGLRLIYYSQIVNDFQKGDIAEGYSVSREKKESFPLTVTSAQKNPTAFYLCASWDRGFPISSYEQYFGPGTRLTVT.

This clone has a handful of counts. This rearrangement joins TRBV18 to TRBJ2-1, with TRBD2 identical over 8 bases. The CDR3 consists of 16 residues. Germline CDR1 reads KGHSH; CDR2 reads LQKENI. The V gene end was trimmed by 5 bases and the J gene end by 3 bases; junction bases not matched to a gene: 9. CDR3 in DNA: TGTGCCAGCTCAACCCAAGGGGCGGGAGGCTACAATGAGCAGTTCTTC. It encodes CASSTQGAGGYNEQFF.

In this sample, this clone turned up a few times. This chain uses TRBV6-1 with TRBJ2-7; 7 bases line up with TRBD2. V trimming: 2 bases; J trimming: 2 bases; junction bases outside the gene matches: 6. CDR3 size: 15 residues. The germline gives CDR1 MNHNS, CDR2 SASEGT. CDR3 amino acids: CASSEWASGAYEQYF. CDR3 bases: TGTGCCAGCAGTGAATGGGCTAGCGGCGCCTACGAGCAGTACTTC.

V gene TRBV4-1 combines with J gene TRBJ2-1; 8 bases are shared with TRBD2. V was pared by 7 bases and J by 0 bases, with 8 bases of the junction left unmatched. The CDR3 loop spans 16 amino acids. Germline V gene sequence: CDR1 MGHRA, CDR2 YSYEKL. The DNA for the CDR3 is TGCGCCAGCACCCCTAGCGGGCTAAGCTCCTACAATGAGCAGTTCTTC. It codes for CASTPSGLSSYNEQFF.

This chain joins TRBV4-2 and TRBJ2-2; D uncertain. CDR1 is LGHNA, CDR2 YNFKEQ, per germline. Deletions cut 4 bases from V and 6 bases from J, with 18 bases between. The CDR3 consists of 16 residues. The CDR3 loop is CASSPFQSLGPGELFF. CDR3 nucleotides: TGTGCCAGCAGCCCCTTCCAATCACTGGGCCCCGGGGAGCTGTTTTTT.

This rearrangement joins TRBV27 to TRBJ2-5, with TRBD1 matching 7 bases. The DNA matches TRBJ2-7 better at its end, which makes the J call doubtful. CDR1 is MNHEY, CDR2 SMNVEV, per germline (reference sequence). CDR3 length: 15 residues. DNA for the CDR3: TGTGCAACGCAGAATTACAGGGGAAGTACCTACGAGCAGTACTTC. It is translated as CATQNYRGSTYEQYF.

This chain links TRBV7-9 with TRBJ2-7, with D unclear. Germline V CDR1 and CDR2: SEHNR, FQNEAQ (reference sequence). Trimming left V 2 bases short and J 2 bases short, with 4 bases between. The CDR3 loop spans 12 amino acids. In nucleotides, the CDR3 is TGTGCCAGCAGCTTACAGGCCTACGAGCAGTACTTC. It is translated as CASSLQAYEQYF.

The genes are TRBV2 and TRBJ2-5; TRBD2 is a possible D gene (5 bases). The germline V and J ends were trimmed by 8 bases and 5 bases, with 15 bases remaining between them. Germline lookup yields CDR1 SNHLY and CDR2 FYNNEI. The CDR3 totals 13 residues. CDR3 protein: CASGLAAQETQYF. CDR3 DNA: TGTGCCAGCGGCCTAGCCGCTCAGGAGACCCAGTACTTC.

The J gene is TRBJ1-5, the V gene TRBV6-1, with D hard to call. Per the germline V gene, CDR1 is MNHNS and CDR2 is SASEGT. The ends were cut back, 3 bases at V and 5 bases at J, with 17 bases in the middle. The CDR3 length is 16 residues. CDR3 coding DNA: TGTGCCAGCAGTGATCAGATCGGGCCGAGGGATCAGCCCCAGCATTTT. This codes for CASSDQIGPRDQPQHF.

This chain joins TRBV2 and TRBJ2-4; possibly TRBD2 for D (6 bases). V lost 6 bases and J 7 bases, leaving 16 bases between the germline ends. There are 14 residues in the CDR3. Germline V lookup: CDR1 SNHLY, CDR2 FYNNEI. The CDR3 coding sequence is TGTGCCAGCAGGGGGACTCGTCCACGGAACATTCAGTACTTC. This translates into CASRGTRPRNIQYF.

This sequence joins TRBV28 and TRBJ2-3; D possibly corresponds to TRBD2 (6 bases). CDR1 and CDR2 (germline): MDHEN, SYDVKM. The CDR3 has 15 amino acids. Trimming left V 2 bases short and J 2 bases short, with 11 bases between. In DNA form, the CDR3 reads TGTGCCAGCAGTTTAGAGGGCGGGGTCACAGATACGCAGTATTTT. It yields the protein CASSLEGGVTDTQYF.

CDR3 DNA: TGTGCCAGCAGCGCACGGACAGATAGCACAGATACGCAGTATTTT. Translation: CASSARTDSTDTQYF. The chain employs TRBV7-8 and TRBJ2-3, with a tentative D call TRBD1 (6 bases). The CDR3 consists of 15 residues. The germline V gene has CDR1 SGHVS and CDR2 FQNEAQ. The ends were cut back, 5 bases at V and 0 bases at J, with 12 bases in the middle.